One and the same sample provided the 25 T cell receptor beta chains below, sequenced in a study of shared clonotypes between healthy human individuals (dated by TCRdb to between 2020 and 2021). Libraries were built with the immunoSEQ multiplex PCR assay. Entries here come from immuneACCESS through TCRdb and include only in-frame sequences with V and J called. Some clones fail to appear in such tables; in the studies checked, an unresolved V gene covers under half of the shortfall, and the cause of the remainder is unknown. This sample holds millions of clones; approximately 93% were observed only once. Clones ranked in the top ten supply about 0.39% of the sample. The specimen was naive CD4+ T cells from PBMCs. What the cell subset or site label conveys for this sample: CD45RA+ positively selected. The receptors stem from a young man in good health. Some clones in this sample may be carry-over from other donors' samples.

This clone was seen once. This chain uses TRBV10-1 with TRBJ1-1; 8 nucleotides align to TRBD1. V trimming: 4 bases; J trimming: 7 bases; junction bases outside the gene matches: 5. The CDR3 has 13 residues. Germline-derived CDR1 and CDR2 are WNHNN and SYGVQD (reference sequence). In DNA form, the CDR3 reads TGCGCCAGCAGTGTTGGCAGGGGGCTTGAAGCTTTCTTT. Protein: CASSVGRGLEAFF.

V usage is TRBV6-1 and J usage is TRBJ2-5; D is unclear. There are 14 residues in the CDR3. The V and J ends lost 6 bases and 1 base respectively, with 12 bases between them. The germline V gene encodes CDR1 MNHNS and CDR2 SASEGT. The CDR3 loop reads CASRMTGPQETQYF. The CDR3 DNA is TGTGCCAGCAGGATGACCGGGCCCCAAGAGACCCAGTACTTC.

The chain uses TRBV28 and TRBJ1-4; no firm D call. The CDR3 sequence is 12 residues long. Germline values: CDR1 MDHEN, CDR2 SYDVKM. V lost 3 bases and J lost 8, with 7 bases in between. The CDR3 DNA follows: TGTGCCAGCAGTTTGCCCGTCGAAAAACTGTTTTTT. Translated: CASSLPVEKLFF.

The chain carries TRBV18 and TRBJ1-3, with TRBD1 matching over 9 bases. The germline CDR1 and CDR2 sequences are KGHSH and LQKENI. The CDR3 covers 15 residues. V shed 6 bases and J 2 bases; nucleotides not matched to a gene: 5. The CDR3 reads CASSEQGAPGNTIYF. The CDR3 nucleotides are TGTGCCAGCTCGGAACAGGGGGCTCCTGGAAACACCATATATTTT.

To note about this clone: Additional DNA sequences in this sample encode the identical CDR3. The V gene is TRBV7-8, the J gene TRBJ1-5, with TRBD1 as a possible D gene (5 bases). The V gene's germline CDR1 is SGHVS and CDR2 FQNEAQ. The ends were cut back, 1 base at V and 0 bases at J, with 10 bases in the middle. The CDR3 is 16 residues long. CDR3 residues: CASSLVRGRSNQPQHF. Here the CDR3 DNA reads TGTGCCAGCAGCTTAGTTAGGGGCCGTAGCAATCAGCCCCAGCATTTT.

This chain uses TRBV9 with TRBJ1-2, with 7 bases aligning to TRBD1. J was trimmed by 5 bases and V by 3 bases; bases with no gene match: 10. This CDR3 has 15 residues. The germline CDR1 and CDR2 sequences are SGDLS and YYNGEE. As DNA, the CDR3 is TGTGCCAGCAGCGGAGACGGCAGGGGGTTTTATGGCTACACCTTC. It translates to CASSGDGRGFYGYTF.

This chain joins TRBV7-8 and TRBJ2-1; 7 bases line up with TRBD2. In germline, CDR1 is SGHVS, CDR2 FQNEAQ. V was clipped by 5 bases and J by 2 bases; unmatched bases: 9. CDR3 length: 16 amino acids. The CDR3 spells CASSGRTRNAYNEQFF. In nucleotides, the CDR3 is TGTGCCAGCAGCGGTCGGACTAGGAATGCCTACAATGAGCAGTTCTTC.

The gene calls are TRBV30 and TRBJ2-7, with 8 bases matching TRBD1. V was pared by 5 bases and J by 1 base, with 4 bases of the junction left unmatched. The CDR3 sequence is 13 residues long. CDR1 and CDR2 from the germline V gene are GTSNPN and SVGIG (reference sequence). Written as DNA, the CDR3 is TGTGCCTGGCTCGGACAGGGTTCCTACGAGCAGTACTTC. Its protein product is CAWLGQGSYEQYF.

This clone was detected only once. This chain links TRBV4-1 with TRBJ2-4; TRBD2 is a possible D gene (5 bases). This CDR3 has 16 residues. The V gene lost 0 bases and the J gene lost 0 bases, with 9 bases spanning the gap. CDR1 and CDR2 (germline): MGHRA, YSYEKL. DNA of the CDR3: TGCGCCAGCAGCCAAGAGGAGCGGCTAGCCAAAAACATTCAGTACTTC. This sequence encodes CASSQEERLAKNIQYF.

The rearrangement links TRBV6-1 to TRBJ2-3; D remains ambiguous. The length of the CDR3 is 15 residues. Germline values: CDR1 MNHNS, CDR2 SASEGT. The V and J ends lost 7 bases and 2 bases respectively, with 16 bases between them. This chain's CDR3 is CASNPRTGYTDTQYF. The CDR3 coding sequence is TGTGCCAGCAACCCCCGGACGGGCTACACAGATACGCAGTATTTT.

The J gene is TRBJ1-5, the V gene TRBV7-2, with a possible D match to TRBD1 (5 bases). Germline V gene data show CDR1 as SGHTA and CDR2 as FQGNSA. V dropped 5 bases and J dropped 3 bases, with 11 bases sitting between them. The CDR3 spans 14 residues. The CDR3 region is CASSIQGNNQPQHF. In DNA form, the CDR3 reads TGTGCCAGCAGCATTCAGGGCAACAATCAGCCCCAGCATTTT.

The chain recombines TRBV10-3 with TRBJ2-7; D perhaps matches TRBD2 (6 bases). The CDR3 consists of 13 residues. Looked up from germline, CDR1 is ENHRY and CDR2 is SYGVKD. V dropped 2 bases and J dropped 6 bases, with 11 bases sitting between them. The CDR3 loop reads CAISERMEGEQYF. DNA of the CDR3: TGTGCCATCAGTGAGAGGATGGAGGGCGAGCAGTACTTC.

The chain links TRBV7-6 to TRBJ2-2; 10 bases fit TRBD1. After removal of 3 bases from V and 6 bases from J, the junction contained 7 bases not matched to a gene. Per the germline V gene, CDR1 is SGHVS and CDR2 is FNYEAQ. The CDR3 has 16 amino acids. The CDR3 bases are TGTGCCAGCAGCTTCGTCCCGGGACAGGGGTCCGGGGAGCTGTTTTTT. Translation gives CASSFVPGQGSGELFF.

Remarks on this clone: Additional DNA sequences in this sample encode the identical CDR3. V and J are TRBV28 and TRBJ2-3; unclear D gene. The CDR3 totals 14 residues. CDR1 is MDHEN and CDR2 is SYDVKM in the germline V gene. Trimming took 5 bases from V and 1 from J, leaving 10 bases between them. In nucleotides, the CDR3 is TGTGCCAGCAGTCCACCGGGCGGCACAGATACGCAGTATTTT. It encodes CASSPPGGTDTQYF.

The gene calls are TRBV6-1 and TRBJ2-4; D remains unclear. Germline values: CDR1 MNHNS, CDR2 SASEGT. The CDR3 consists of 15 residues. Trimming shortened V by 1 base and J by 1 base, and 8 bases separated the two germline ends. This CDR3 is CASSEEGKAKNIQYF. Written as DNA, the CDR3 is TGTGCCAGCAGTGAAGAGGGAAAGGCCAAAAACATTCAGTACTTC.

This chain connects TRBV4-3 to TRBJ2-7; 7 bases match TRBD2. The length of the CDR3 is 14 residues. J lost 6 bases, V lost 4 bases, and 9 bases had no gene match. Germline V CDR1 and CDR2: LGHNA, YSLEER. This CDR3 is CASSLARWEGEQYF. The DNA for the CDR3 is TGCGCCAGCAGCCTTGCAAGGTGGGAGGGCGAGCAGTACTTC.

This clone appeared a single time. This chain joins TRBV5-1 and TRBJ1-4, with 9 bases identical to TRBD1. The germline CDR1 and CDR2 sequences are SGHRS and YFSETQ. V was clipped by 6 bases and J by 8 bases; unmatched bases: 8. The CDR3 spans 14 residues. The CDR3 here is CASTTGGAGEKLFF. The CDR3 region has the DNA TGCGCCAGCACAACAGGGGGCGCCGGAGAAAAACTGTTTTTT.

The gene calls are TRBV6-6 and TRBJ1-5; D is perhaps TRBD1 (5 bases). This CDR3 is built from 14 residues. Trimming left V 2 bases short and J 6 bases short, with 11 bases between. From germline, CDR1 is MNHNY and CDR2 SVGAGI (reference sequence). The CDR3 DNA sequence: TGTGCCAGCAGTTACGGGGGAGAGGGTCAGCCCCAGCATTTT. Encoded protein: CASSYGGEGQPQHF.

The V and J genes are TRBV4-1 and TRBJ2-1, with 8 bases matching TRBD2. CDR1 and CDR2 (germline): MGHRA, YSYEKL. There are 14 residues in the CDR3. Unmatched junction bases numbered 6, after V lost 2 bases and J lost 9 bases. As DNA, the CDR3 is TGCGCCAGCAGCCAACGGGGACTAGTCGGTGAGCAGTTCTTC. Protein: CASSQRGLVGEQFF.

The chain joins TRBV11-2 to TRBJ2-3, with 8 positions matching TRBD2. The length of the CDR3 is 15 residues. The V gene end was trimmed by 5 bases and the J gene end by 2 bases; junction bases not matched to a gene: 6. Germline assignment: CDR1 SGHAT and CDR2 FQNNGV. The CDR3 DNA is TGTGCCAGCAGCCTTATAGCGGGACTCACAGATACGCAGTATTTT. Translated: CASSLIAGLTDTQYF.

The chain is built from TRBV19 and TRBJ2-7, with D tentatively TRBD2 (5 bases). The CDR3 spans 18 residues. CDR1 is LNHDA, CDR2 SQIVND, per germline (reference sequence). Trimming left V 3 bases short and J 3 bases short, with 24 bases between. This chain's CDR3 is CASSILEFRRRFLYEQYF. DNA for the CDR3: TGTGCCAGTAGTATCCTCGAATTCCGCAGGAGGTTCCTCTACGAGCAGTACTTC. The full variable domain, in which reference TRBV19 and TRBJ2-7 provide the parts outside the CDR3, is DGGITQSPKYLFRKEGQNVTLSCEQNLNHDAMYWYRQDPGQGLRLIYYSQIVNDFQKGDIAEGYSVSREKKESFPLTVTSAQKNPTAFYLCASSILEFRRRFLYEQYFGPGTRLTVT.

V is TRBV7-7 and J is TRBJ2-5; D perhaps matches TRBD2 (5 bases). V lost 6 bases to trimming and J lost 4 bases, with 18 bases between them. This CDR3 spans 15 amino acids. From germline, CDR1 is SSHAT and CDR2 FNYEAQ (reference sequence). The CDR3 DNA reads TGTGCCAGCAGATCCCGACCCAGTGCGGGAGAGACCCAGTACTTC. Translating gives CASRSRPSAGETQYF. The entire variable domain, with the rest obtained from reference TRBV7-7 and TRBJ2-5, is as follows: GAGVSQSPRYKVTKRGQDVTLRCDPISSHATLYWYQQALGQGPEFLTYFNYEAQPDKSGLPSDRFSAERPEGSISTLTIQRTEQRDSAMYRCASRSRPSAGETQYFGPGTRLLVL.

The chain employs TRBV20-1 and TRBJ1-2, with D possibly being TRBD1 (6 bases). Looked up from germline, CDR1 is DFQATT and CDR2 is SNEGSKA (reference sequence). The V and J ends lost 5 bases and 8 bases respectively, with 12 bases between them. The CDR3 consists of 11 residues. The CDR3 reads CSASIRGGYTF. The CDR3 DNA reads TGCAGTGCTTCAATCAGGGGCGGCTACACCTTC.

This clone was observed a handful of times. This CDR3 is also generated by other DNA sequences in the sample. The chain combines TRBV5-1 with TRBJ2-6; D uncertain. CDR3 length equals 14 residues. Germline CDR1 and CDR2: SGHRS and YFSETQ. Deletions cut 0 bases from V and 2 bases from J, with 3 bases between. The CDR3 protein is CASSLVAGANVLTF. DNA of the CDR3: TGCGCCAGCAGCTTGGTCGCTGGGGCCAACGTCCTGACTTTC.

V and J are TRBV7-9 and TRBJ2-1; 7 nucleotides align to TRBD2. Germline CDR1 and CDR2: SEHNR and FQNEAQ (reference sequence). V lost 4 bases and J lost 9; bases outside the gene matches: 6. The CDR3 has 13 amino acids. The CDR3 nucleotides are TGTGCCAGCAGCTGGACCGGGACTATTGAGCAGTTCTTC. Its protein is CASSWTGTIEQFF.